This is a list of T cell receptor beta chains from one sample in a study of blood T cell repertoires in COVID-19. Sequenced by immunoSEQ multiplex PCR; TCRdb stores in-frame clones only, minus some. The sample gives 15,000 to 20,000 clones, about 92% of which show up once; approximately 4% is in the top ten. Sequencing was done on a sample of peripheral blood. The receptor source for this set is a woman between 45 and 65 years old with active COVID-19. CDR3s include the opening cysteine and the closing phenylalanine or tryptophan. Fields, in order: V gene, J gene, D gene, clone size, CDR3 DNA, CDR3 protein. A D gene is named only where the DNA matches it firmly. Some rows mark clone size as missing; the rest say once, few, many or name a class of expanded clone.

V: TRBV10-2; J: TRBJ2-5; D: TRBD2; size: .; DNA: TGCGCCAACCTGGGGGGGAGCGAGACCCAGTACTTC; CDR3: CANLGGSETQYF
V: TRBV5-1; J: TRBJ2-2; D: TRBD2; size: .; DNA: TGCGCCAGCAGCTCGGGGGGAAATTCAGCCGGGGAGCTGTTTTTT; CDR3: CASSSGGNSAGELFF
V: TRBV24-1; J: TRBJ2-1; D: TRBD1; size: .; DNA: TGTGCCACCAGTGACCTGGACAGGCGATACAATGAGCAGTTCTTC; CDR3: CATSDLDRRYNEQFF
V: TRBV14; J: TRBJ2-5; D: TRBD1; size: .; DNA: TGTGCCAGCAGCCAGGACAGGGGGAAACAAGAGACCCAGTACTTC; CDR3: CASSQDRGKQETQYF
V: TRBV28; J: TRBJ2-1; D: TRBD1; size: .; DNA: TGTGCCAGCAGTCCATCAACAGGGGGCTTCTACAATGAGCAGTTCTTC; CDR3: CASSPSTGGFYNEQFF
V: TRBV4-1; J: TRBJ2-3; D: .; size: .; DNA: TGCGCCAGCAGCCAAGATGGCGGCACTAGCACAGATACGCAGTATTTT; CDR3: CASSQDGGTSTDTQYF
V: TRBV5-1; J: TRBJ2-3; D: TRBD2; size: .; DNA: TGCGCCAGCAGCTTGATCGCGGGAGTTTTAGATACGCAGTATTTT; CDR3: CASSLIAGVLDTQYF
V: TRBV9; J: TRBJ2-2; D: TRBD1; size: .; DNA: TGTGCCAGCAGCAAACAGGGGCAGGGGCATCACACCGGGGAGCTGTTTTTT; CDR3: CASSKQGQGHHTGELFF
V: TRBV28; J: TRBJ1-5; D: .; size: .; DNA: TGTGCCAGTGCCCGGGGGGGGGCCGGGGGCAATCAGCCCCAGCATTTT; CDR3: CASARGGAGGNQPQHF
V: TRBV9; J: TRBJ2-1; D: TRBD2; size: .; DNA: TGTGCCAGCAGCGTGGCTAGCGGACACAATGAGCAGTTCTTC; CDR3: CASSVASGHNEQFF
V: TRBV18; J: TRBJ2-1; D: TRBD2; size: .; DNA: TGTGCCAGCGCTAGCGGAGCACACAATGAGCAGTTCTTC; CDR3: CASASGAHNEQFF
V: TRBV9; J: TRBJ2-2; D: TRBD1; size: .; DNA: TGTGCCAGCAGCGTAGATGGCAGGGGGCGAACCGGGGAGCTGTTTTTT; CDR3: CASSVDGRGRTGELFF
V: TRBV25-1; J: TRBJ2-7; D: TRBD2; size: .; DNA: TGTGCCAGCAGTGAGAGGTTTCCTGGCGGGAGCCGTTACGAGCAGTACTTC; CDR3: CASSERFPGGSRYEQYF
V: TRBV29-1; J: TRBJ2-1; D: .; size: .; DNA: TGCAGCACAGGCAGGGGAGCCAACAATGAGCAGTTCTTC; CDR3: CSTGRGANNEQFF
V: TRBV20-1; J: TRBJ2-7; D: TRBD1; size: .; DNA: TGCAGGGTGGACAGGGGGTACGAGCAGTACTTC; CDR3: CRVDRGYEQYF
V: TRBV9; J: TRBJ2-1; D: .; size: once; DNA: TGTGCCAGCAGCGTAGCTACGACAGCCAATGAGCAGTTCTTC; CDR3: CASSVATTANEQFF
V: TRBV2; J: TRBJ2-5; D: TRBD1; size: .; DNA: TGTGCCAGCAGTTCCAGGGGGAAAGAGACCCAGTACTTC; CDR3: CASSSRGKETQYF
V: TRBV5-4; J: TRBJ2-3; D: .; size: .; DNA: TGTGCCAGCAGCCGTAGCGTGTTAAGCACAGATACGCAGTATTTT; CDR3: CASSRSVLSTDTQYF
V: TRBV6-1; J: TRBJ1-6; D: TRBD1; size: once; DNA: TGTGCCAGCAGTGAAGGGACAGGGAATTCACCCCTCCACTTT; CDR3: CASSEGTGNSPLHF
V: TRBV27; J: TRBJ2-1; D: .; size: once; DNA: TGTGCCAGCAGTTTGGGCAGCTCCTACAATGAGCAGTTCTTC; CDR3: CASSLGSSYNEQFF
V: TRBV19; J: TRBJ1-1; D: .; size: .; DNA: TGTGCCAGTACCTTAACGGGATTCACTGAAGCTTTCTTT; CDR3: CASTLTGFTEAFF
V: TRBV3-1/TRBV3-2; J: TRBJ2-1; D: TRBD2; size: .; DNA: TGTGCCAGCAGCCAAAGTCTTACGGGAGGGCAGTTCTTC; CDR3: CASSQSLTGGQFF
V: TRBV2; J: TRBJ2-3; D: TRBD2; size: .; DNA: TGTGCCAGCAGACCCCAGCTAGCGGCCCTCGATACGCAGTATTTT; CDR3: CASRPQLAALDTQYF
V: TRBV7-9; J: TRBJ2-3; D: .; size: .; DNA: TGTGCCAGCAGCTTAGGCGAGGCGGAATCTAGCACAGATACGCAGTATTTT; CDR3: CASSLGEAESSTDTQYF
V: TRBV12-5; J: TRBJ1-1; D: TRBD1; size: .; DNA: TGTGCTAGTCGAGAATCAGGGGGAGTCACTGAAGCTTTCTTT; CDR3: CASRESGGVTEAFF
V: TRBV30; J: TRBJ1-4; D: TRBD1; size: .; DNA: TGTGCCTGGAGTGTACAAGAACAGGGGGCCGAAAAACTGTTTTTT; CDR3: CAWSVQEQGAEKLFF
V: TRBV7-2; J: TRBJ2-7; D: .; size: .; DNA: TGTGCCAGCAGCTTGGTAGTGGACACCTACGAGCAGTACTTC; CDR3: CASSLVVDTYEQYF
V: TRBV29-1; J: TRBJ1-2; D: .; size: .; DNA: TGCAGCGTTGAAGATTGGGAAGGACTCGAGATGGGCTACACCTTC; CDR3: CSVEDWEGLEMGYTF
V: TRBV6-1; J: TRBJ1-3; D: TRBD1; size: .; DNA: TGTGCCAGCAGTGCAACCAGGGGGTCTAATGGAAACACCATATATTTT; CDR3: CASSATRGSNGNTIYF
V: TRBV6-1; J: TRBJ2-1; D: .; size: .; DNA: TGTGCCAGCAGTGAAGAAGCGATGAGCTCCTACAATGAGCAGTTCTTC; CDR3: CASSEEAMSSYNEQFF
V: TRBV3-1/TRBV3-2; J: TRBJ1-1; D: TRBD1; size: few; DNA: TGTGCCAGCAGCCAAGGACCCACCAGGGGGCGAGCTTTCTTT; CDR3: CASSQGPTRGRAFF
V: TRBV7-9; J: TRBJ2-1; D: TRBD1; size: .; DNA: TGTGCCAGCAGCTTAGTTGGGACAGGGGTCAATGAGCAGTTCTTC; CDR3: CASSLVGTGVNEQFF
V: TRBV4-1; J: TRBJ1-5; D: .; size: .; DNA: TGCGCCAGCAGCCAATCGGCAGGCGTAAGTCAGCCCCAGCATTTT; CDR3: CASSQSAGVSQPQHF
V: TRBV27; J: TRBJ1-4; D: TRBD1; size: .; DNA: TGTGCCAGCAGTTTTGTAGGACAGGCAACTAATGAAAAACTGTTTTTT; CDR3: CASSFVGQATNEKLFF
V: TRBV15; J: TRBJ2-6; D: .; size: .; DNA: TGTGCCACCAGCAGTCAACCCCCCCCGGTCTCTGGGGCCAACGTCCTGACTTTC; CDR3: CATSSQPPPVSGANVLTF
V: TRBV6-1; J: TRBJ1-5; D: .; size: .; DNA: TGTGCCAGCAGTGAATGGCACAGTAGCAATCAGCCCCAGCATTTT; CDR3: CASSEWHSSNQPQHF
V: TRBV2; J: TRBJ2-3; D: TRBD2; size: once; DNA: TGTGCCAGCAGACCCTTAGCGGGGACGAGCACAGATACGCAGTATTTT; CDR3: CASRPLAGTSTDTQYF
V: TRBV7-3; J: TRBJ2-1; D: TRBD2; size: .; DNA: TGTGCCAGCAGCCACTATGGGGCGGGAGGGAACAATGAGCAGTTCTTC; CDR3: CASSHYGAGGNNEQFF
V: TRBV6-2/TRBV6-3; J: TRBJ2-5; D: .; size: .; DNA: TGTGCCAGCAGCAGAGACTCGTACCAAGAGACCCAGTACTTC; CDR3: CASSRDSYQETQYF
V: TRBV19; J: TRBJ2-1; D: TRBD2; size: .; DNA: TGTGCCAGTTCACTTAGCGGGAGCTCCTACAATGAGCAGTTCTTC; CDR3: CASSLSGSSYNEQFF
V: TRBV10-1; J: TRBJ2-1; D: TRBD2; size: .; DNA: TGCGCCAGCAGTGACCGGGGACTAGCGGGAGTGGAGAATGAGCAGTTCTTC; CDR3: CASSDRGLAGVENEQFF
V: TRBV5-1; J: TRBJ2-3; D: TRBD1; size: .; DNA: TGCGCCAGCAGCTTGGGTTTTCAGGACAGGGGGGCAGATACGCAGTATTTT; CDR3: CASSLGFQDRGADTQYF
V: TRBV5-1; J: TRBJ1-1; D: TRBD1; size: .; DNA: TGCGCCAGCAGGGCCGGGACAGGGGGCCTAGAGGCTTTCTTT; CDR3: CASRAGTGGLEAFF
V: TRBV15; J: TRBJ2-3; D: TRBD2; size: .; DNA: TGTGCCACCAGCAGGTCTGTAGCGGGCCTGATCACAGATACGCAGTATTTT; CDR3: CATSRSVAGLITDTQYF
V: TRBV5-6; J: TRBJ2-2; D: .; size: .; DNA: TGTGCCAGCAGTCTTTCCAGGGCGGACACCGGGGAGCTGTTTTTT; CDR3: CASSLSRADTGELFF
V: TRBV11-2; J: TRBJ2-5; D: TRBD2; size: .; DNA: TGTGCCAGCAGCTTAGGCCGGACTAGCGGGAGGACCCAACAAGAGACCCAGTACTTC; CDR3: CASSLGRTSGRTQQETQYF
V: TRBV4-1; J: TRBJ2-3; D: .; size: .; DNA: TGCGCCAGCAGCCAAGGGTCCGGGGTACCCACAGATACGCAGTATTTT; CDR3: CASSQGSGVPTDTQYF
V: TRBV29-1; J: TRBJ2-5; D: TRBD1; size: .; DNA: TGCAGCGCCCCGGGACAGGGGGTAGAGACCCAGTACTTC; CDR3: CSAPGQGVETQYF
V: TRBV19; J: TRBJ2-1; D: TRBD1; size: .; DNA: TGTGCCAGTAGTATTATCGGGACAGGCAACAATGAGCAGTTCTTC; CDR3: CASSIIGTGNNEQFF
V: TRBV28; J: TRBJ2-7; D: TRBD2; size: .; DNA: TGTGCCAGCAGCCCGAAGCAAAGAGCGGGAGGGGTCCTCATTATCTACGAGCAGTACTTC; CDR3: CASSPKQRAGGVLIIYEQYF
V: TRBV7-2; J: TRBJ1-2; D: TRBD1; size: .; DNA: TGTGCCAGCAGCTTAACCTCCCGACAGGGAAACTATGGCTACACCTTC; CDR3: CASSLTSRQGNYGYTF
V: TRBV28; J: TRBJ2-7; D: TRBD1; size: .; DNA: TGTGCCAGCAGGGACACAGGGGCCCACGAGCAGTACTTC; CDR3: CASRDTGAHEQYF
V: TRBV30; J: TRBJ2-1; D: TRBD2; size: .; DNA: TGTGCCTGGAGTGGACTAGCGAATTCCTACAATGAGCAGTTCTTC; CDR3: CAWSGLANSYNEQFF
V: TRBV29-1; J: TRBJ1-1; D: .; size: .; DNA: TGCAGCGTCGATAACGGAGGGGGGGGCACTGAAGCTTTCTTT; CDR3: CSVDNGGGGTEAFF